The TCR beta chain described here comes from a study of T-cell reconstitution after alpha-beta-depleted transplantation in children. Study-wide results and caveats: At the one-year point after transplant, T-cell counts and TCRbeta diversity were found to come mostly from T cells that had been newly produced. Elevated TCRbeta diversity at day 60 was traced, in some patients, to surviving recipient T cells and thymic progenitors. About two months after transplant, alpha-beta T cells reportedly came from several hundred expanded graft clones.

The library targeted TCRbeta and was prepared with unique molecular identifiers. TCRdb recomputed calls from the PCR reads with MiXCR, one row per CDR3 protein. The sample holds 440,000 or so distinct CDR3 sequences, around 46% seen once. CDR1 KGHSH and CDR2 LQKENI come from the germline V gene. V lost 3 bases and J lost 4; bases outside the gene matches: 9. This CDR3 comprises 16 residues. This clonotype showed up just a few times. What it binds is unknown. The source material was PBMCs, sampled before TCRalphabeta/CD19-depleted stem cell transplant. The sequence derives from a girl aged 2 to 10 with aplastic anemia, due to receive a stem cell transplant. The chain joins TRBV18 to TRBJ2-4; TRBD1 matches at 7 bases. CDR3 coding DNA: TGTGCCAGCTCACCGCTATCCGGGACAGAAAAAAACATTCAGTACTTC. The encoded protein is CASSPLSGTEKNIQYF.